Each of the 5 T cell receptor beta chains below was sequenced from the same sample in a study of blood T cell dynamics during melanoma immunotherapy. Specified time point: pre-treatment baseline. Produced via immunoSEQ multiplex PCR; TCRdb's table is partial and in-frame only. The sample records 15,000 to 20,000 clones, 90% to 95% being singletons. This specimen consisted of blood, obtained from a patient treated with checkpoint blockade. Every receptor here comes from a human donor with melanoma.

This CDR3 is CASSFSGGGGYTF. CDR3 bases: TGTGCCAGCAGCTTCTCAGGGGGAGGTGGCTACACCTTC. The chain recombines TRBV11-2 with TRBJ1-2, with 7 bases fitting TRBD1. Germline lookup yields CDR1 SGHAT and CDR2 FQNNGV. Unmatched junction bases numbered 5, after V lost 3 bases and J lost 7 bases. The CDR3 has 13 amino acids. Full variable domain (missing parts from reference TRBV11-2 and TRBJ1-2): EAGVAQSPRYKIIEKRQSVAFWCNPISGHATLYWYQQILGQGPKLLIQFQNNGVVDDSQLPKDRFSAERLKGVDSTLKIQPAKLEDSAVYLCASSFSGGGGYTFGSGTRLTVV.

The J gene is TRBJ1-4, the V gene TRBV5-6; 7 nucleotides agree with TRBD1. This CDR3 is built from 15 residues. Unmatched junction bases numbered 5, after V lost 1 base and J lost 5 bases. The germline gives CDR1 SGHDT, CDR2 YYEEEE. The CDR3 DNA is TGTGCCAGCAGCTTGTGGGGGACAGACAATGAAAAACTGTTTTTT. Residues: CASSLWGTDNEKLFF.

The chain carries TRBV5-1 and TRBJ2-7, with 9 bases identical to TRBD2. Germline V gives CDR1 SGHRS, CDR2 YFSETQ. The CDR3 has 18 residues. The trim removed 0 bases at V and 4 bases at J, leaving 14 bases unmatched. The CDR3 sequence: CASSLAEGWREGSYEQYF. The CDR3 coding sequence is TGCGCCAGCAGCTTGGCGGAGGGATGGCGGGAGGGGAGTTACGAGCAGTACTTC.

The rearrangement links TRBV30 to TRBJ1-1; TRBD1 agrees at 8 bases. Germline V gives CDR1 GTSNPN, CDR2 SVGIG (reference sequence). The CDR3 runs to 13 residues. Trimming took 4 bases from V and 4 from J; bases not matched to a gene: 5. The CDR3 region has the DNA TGTGCCTGGACTTCAGGGGGCGGCACTGAAGCTTTCTTT. It codes for CAWTSGGGTEAFF.

The chain employs TRBV29-1 and TRBJ2-3, with a possible D match to TRBD2 (6 bases). CDR1 is SQVTM and CDR2 is ANQGSEA in the germline V gene. Trimming pared 7 bases from V and 1 base from J, leaving 12 bases between. This CDR3 is 13 amino acids long. CDR3 region: CSAGTGGTDTQYF. In DNA form, the CDR3 reads TGCAGCGCGGGTACGGGAGGCACAGATACGCAGTATTTT.